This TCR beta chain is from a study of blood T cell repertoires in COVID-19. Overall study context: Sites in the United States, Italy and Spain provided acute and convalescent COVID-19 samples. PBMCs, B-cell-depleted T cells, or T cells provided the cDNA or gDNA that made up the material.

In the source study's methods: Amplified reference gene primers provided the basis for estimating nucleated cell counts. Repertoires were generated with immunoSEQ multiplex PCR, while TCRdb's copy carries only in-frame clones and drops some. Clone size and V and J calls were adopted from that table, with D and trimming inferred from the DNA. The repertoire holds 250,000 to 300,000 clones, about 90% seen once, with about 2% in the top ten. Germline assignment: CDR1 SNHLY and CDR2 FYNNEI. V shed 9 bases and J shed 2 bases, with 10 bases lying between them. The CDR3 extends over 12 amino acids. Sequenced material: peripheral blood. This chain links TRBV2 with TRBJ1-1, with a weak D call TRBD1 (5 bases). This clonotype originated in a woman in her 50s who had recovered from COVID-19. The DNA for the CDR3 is TGTGCCAGTTTACAGGTAAACACTGAAGCTTTCTTT. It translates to CASLQVNTEAFF. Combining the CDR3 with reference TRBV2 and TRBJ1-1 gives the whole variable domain EPEVTQTPSHQVTQMGQEVILRCVPISNHLYFYWYRQILGQKVEFLVSFYNNEISEKSEIFDDQFSVERPDGSNFTLKIRSTKLEDSAMYFCASLQVNTEAFFGQGTRLTVV.